This T cell receptor (beta chain) was recovered during a study of blood T cell repertoires in COVID-19. Study overall: Sample material is recorded as cDNA or gDNA derived from T cells, B-cell-depleted T cells, or PBMCs.

Generated by immunoSEQ multiplex PCR, the TCRdb table keeps only in-frame clones and is missing some. Of 210,000 or so clones in the sample, about 76% are singletons; the top ten hold around 10%. Sequencing input: PBMCs or T cells enriched from blood (not recorded which). The source is a woman aged 50 to 65 with acute COVID-19.

The chain's CDR3 is CASSSRGSGEKLFF. The DNA of the CDR3 is TGTGCCAGCAGCTCGCGGGGATCGGGGGAAAAACTGTTTTTT. The rearrangement uses TRBV5-4 and TRBJ1-4; D gene ambiguous. The CDR3 is made up of 14 amino acids. V was cut by 3 bases and J by 8 bases, with 14 bases left in between. Looked up from germline, CDR1 is SGHNT and CDR2 is YYREEE (reference sequence). The complete variable domain, with remaining parts taken from reference TRBV5-4 and TRBJ1-4, reads ETGVTQSPTHLIKTRGQQVTLRCSSQSGHNTVSWYQQALGQGPQFIFQYYREEENGRGNFPPRFSGLQFPNYSSELNVNALELDDSALYLCASSSRGSGEKLFFGSGTQLSVL.